This TCR beta chain was captured in a study of T cells in localized non-small cell lung cancer. On this clone: What it binds is unknown.

Overall study results and limits: Elevated blood T cell density was associated with longer overall survival. It remains possible that heterogeneity exists, since only one tumor region was sequenced. Clonality peaked in uninvolved adjacent lung rather than tumor. The appearance of a median about 60 of the top 100 tumor clones was seen in adjacent lung.

Clones were sequenced by immunoSEQ multiplex PCR, and TCRdb holds only the in-frame ones, with some missing. The sample contains tens of thousands of clones, roughly four fifths of which appear only once. CDR3 size: 14 residues. After removal of 2 bases from V and 9 bases from J, the junction contained 7 bases not matched to a gene. The V gene's germline CDR1 is SGHTA and CDR2 FQGNSA. Sequences were derived from peripheral blood, sampled before any cancer treatment. The TCR was taken from a male donor at least 60 years old with stage III squamous cell lung carcinoma. The chain joins TRBV7-2 to TRBJ1-2; 9 bases are a match to TRBD1. CDR3 region: CASSLPGQGSRYTF. As DNA, the CDR3 is TGTGCCAGCAGCTTACCGGGACAGGGTTCTCGCTACACCTTC.